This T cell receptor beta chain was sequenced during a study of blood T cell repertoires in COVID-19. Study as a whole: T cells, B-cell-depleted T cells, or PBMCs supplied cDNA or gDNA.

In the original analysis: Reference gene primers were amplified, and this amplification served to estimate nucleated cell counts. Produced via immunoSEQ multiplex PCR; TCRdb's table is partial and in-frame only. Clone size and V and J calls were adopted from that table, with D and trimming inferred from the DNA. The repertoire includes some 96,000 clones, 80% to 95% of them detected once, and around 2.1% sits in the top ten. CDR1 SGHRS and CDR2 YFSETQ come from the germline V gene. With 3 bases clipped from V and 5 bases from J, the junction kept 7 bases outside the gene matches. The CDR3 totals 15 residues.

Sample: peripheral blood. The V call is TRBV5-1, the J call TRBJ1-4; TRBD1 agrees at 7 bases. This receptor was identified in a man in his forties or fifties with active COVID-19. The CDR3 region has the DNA TGCGCCAGCAGCTCTACTATACAGGGGAATGAAAAACTGTTTTTT. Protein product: CASSSTIQGNEKLFF.